These 14 T cell receptor beta chains were sequenced from one sample in a study of tumour-infiltrating T cells in Burkitt lymphoma. Profiling relied on immunoSEQ multiplex PCR, and the TCRdb table lists in-frame clones only, not all of them. This sample has 43,000 or so clones; around 31% occur once, and the top ten carry roughly 2.8%. Sequenced input: tumor tissue. The receptors shown here come from a human donor with Burkitt lymphoma.

The chain has TRBV4-1 and TRBJ1-1, with a tentative D call TRBD1 (6 bases). This CDR3 has 15 amino acids. Trimming left V 4 bases short and J 4 bases short, with 16 bases between. Germline V lookup: CDR1 MGHRA, CDR2 YSYEKL. The CDR3 sequence: CASSLNRASGTEAFF. Here the CDR3 DNA reads TGCGCCAGCAGCCTTAACAGGGCATCAGGCACTGAAGCTTTCTTT.

V is TRBV4-3 and J is TRBJ2-5; 14 bases agree with TRBD2. Germline V gene data show CDR1 as LGHNA and CDR2 as YSLEER. The trim removed 4 bases at V and 6 bases at J, leaving 13 bases unmatched. The length of the CDR3 is 18 residues. The CDR3 reads CASSPRTSGGLMEKTQYF. The DNA for the CDR3 is TGCGCCAGCAGCCCGCGGACTAGCGGGGGGTTGATGGAAAAGACCCAGTACTTC.

Only a few counts were recorded for this clone. The V and J genes are TRBV5-6 and TRBJ2-2; the match to TRBD2 covers 9 bases. This CDR3 has 17 residues. V was pared by 5 bases and J by 0 bases, with 8 bases of the junction left unmatched. Germline V gene lookup returns CDR1 SGHDT and CDR2 YYEEEE. The DNA of the CDR3 is TGTGCCAGCAGTCAGGGACTAGCCCGTGCGAACACCGGGGAGCTGTTTTTT. It is translated as CASSQGLARANTGELFF.

V usage is TRBV6-5 and J usage is TRBJ1-4; no clear D gene. The germline V gene has CDR1 MNHEY and CDR2 SVGAGI. V shed 5 bases and J shed 8 bases, with 9 bases lying between them. This CDR3 region has 12 residues. The CDR3 loop reads CASSRSEEKLFF. CDR3 nucleotide sequence: TGTGCCAGCAGTAGGTCAGAGGAAAAACTGTTTTTT.

This chain joins TRBV11-3 and TRBJ2-2; tentative D call: TRBD1 (6 bases). V gave up 7 bases and J gave up 1 base, with 7 bases separating them. Germline CDR1 reads SGHNT; CDR2 reads YENEEA. The CDR3 runs 13 residues. The CDR3 protein is CASTRGNTGELFF. The CDR3 region has the DNA TGTGCCAGCACCAGGGGGAACACCGGGGAGCTGTTTTTT.

This clone turned up a few times. V usage is TRBV23-1 and J usage is TRBJ1-5, with TRBD1 identical over 7 bases. TRBV23-1 is sorted into the ORF group, with uncertain function. The CDR3 contains 15 residues. V gave up 7 bases and J gave up 0 bases; unmatched junction bases: 6. The CDR3 loop reads CASTGQDYSNQPQHF. CDR3 DNA sequence: TGCGCCAGCACCGGACAGGATTATAGCAATCAGCCCCAGCATTTT.

This sequence joins TRBV6-5 and TRBJ2-3; 8 bases agree with TRBD2. The CDR3 extends over 15 amino acids. Trimming took 0 bases from V and 5 from J; bases not matched to a gene: 4. The germline CDR1 and CDR2 sequences are MNHEY and SVGAGI. The DNA for the CDR3 is TGTGCCAGCAGTTACTCGCGGGGGGCGTTAGATACGCAGTATTTT. Its protein is CASSYSRGALDTQYF.

This clone showed up just a few times. The chain recombines TRBV29-1 with TRBJ2-1, with D possibly matching TRBD2 (6 bases). V was shortened by 3 bases and J by 6 bases, with 9 bases between the two germline ends. The CDR3 has 12 residues. Germline values: CDR1 SQVTM, CDR2 ANQGSEA. CDR3 amino acids: CSVEEGSNEQFF. CDR3 in DNA: TGCAGCGTTGAGGAGGGGTCCAATGAGCAGTTCTTC.

This sequence joins TRBV14 and TRBJ1-4; 8 nucleotides match TRBD1. The junction had 6 bases not matched to a gene; V was cut back by 6 bases and J by 9 bases. This CDR3 contains 13 residues. Per the germline V gene, CDR1 is SGHDN and CDR2 is FVKESK. CDR3 sequence (DNA): TGTGCCAGCAGTTGGACAGGGACGCAAAAACTGTTTTTT. Amino acids: CASSWTGTQKLFF.

The rearrangement uses TRBV5-1 and TRBJ2-1; 11 nucleotides line up with TRBD2. From germline, CDR1 is SGHRS and CDR2 YFSETQ. Unmatched junction bases numbered 3, after V lost 2 bases and J lost 5 bases. This CDR3 comprises 15 residues. The CDR3 coding sequence is TGCGCCAGCAGCTTCCTAGCGGGGGGCAACAATGAGCAGTTCTTC. This sequence encodes CASSFLAGGNNEQFF.

This clone was counted only a few times. This chain links TRBV5-6 with TRBJ2-2; D unclear. The CDR3 sequence is 15 residues long. Looked up from germline, CDR1 is SGHDT and CDR2 is YYEEEE. The V gene lost 4 bases and the J gene lost 4 bases, with 14 bases spanning the gap. The CDR3 spells CASSPDLKTTGELFF. CDR3 DNA: TGTGCCAGCAGCCCCGACTTGAAGACCACCGGGGAGCTGTTTTTT.

Here the CDR3 DNA reads TGCGCCAGCAGCTTGTTGAATTCACCCCTCCACTTT. Translated, it gives CASSLLNSPLHF. The V call is TRBV5-1, the J call TRBJ1-6; unclear D gene. The CDR3 has 12 residues. Germline values: CDR1 SGHRS, CDR2 YFSETQ. The V end was cut by 1 base, the J end by 7 bases, with 3 bases between.

This clone was recorded a few times. J is TRBJ2-3 and V is TRBV18; no definite D call. Germline V gene data show CDR1 as KGHSH and CDR2 as LQKENI. The CDR3 sequence is 14 residues long. Trimming took 2 bases from V and 1 from J, leaving 7 bases between them. The CDR3 sequence is CASSPNQGTDTQYF. As DNA, the CDR3 is TGTGCCAGCTCACCAAATCAGGGCACAGATACGCAGTATTTT.

This clone showed up just a few times. The genes are TRBV27 and TRBJ2-7; perhaps D is TRBD1 or TRBD2 (6 bases each). Between the trimmed V and J ends, which lost 7 bases and 2 bases, there was a span of 18 bases. CDR1 is MNHEY and CDR2 is SMNVEV in the germline V gene (reference sequence). CDR3 length equals 15 residues. The CDR3 DNA reads TGTGCCAGCAATCGAAGGGGGGCCCAAGCCTACGAGCAGTACTTC. Translation gives CASNRRGAQAYEQYF.